The TCR beta chain described here comes from a study of shared clonotypes between healthy human individuals. This CDR3 is 14 amino acids long. V was cut by 3 bases and J by 3 bases, with 10 bases left in between. Looked up from germline, CDR1 is LNHNV and CDR2 is YYDKDF (reference sequence). Only in-frame clones appear in the TCRdb table, and some are missing; sequencing was by immunoSEQ multiplex PCR. Among 2 million to 3 million clones, 80% to 95% were seen once, and the ten largest hold about 0.34%. This chain links TRBV15 with TRBJ2-3; D gene unclear. This receptor was obtained from a man between 18 and 35 years old in good health. Some clones in this sample may be carry-over from other donors' samples. The sample taken for sequencing was naive CD4+ T cells from PBMCs. As to subset: CD45RA+ positively selected. CDR3 in amino acids: CATSRGKGTDTQYF. The CDR3 region has the DNA TGTGCCACCAGCAGGGGGAAGGGTACAGATACGCAGTATTTT.